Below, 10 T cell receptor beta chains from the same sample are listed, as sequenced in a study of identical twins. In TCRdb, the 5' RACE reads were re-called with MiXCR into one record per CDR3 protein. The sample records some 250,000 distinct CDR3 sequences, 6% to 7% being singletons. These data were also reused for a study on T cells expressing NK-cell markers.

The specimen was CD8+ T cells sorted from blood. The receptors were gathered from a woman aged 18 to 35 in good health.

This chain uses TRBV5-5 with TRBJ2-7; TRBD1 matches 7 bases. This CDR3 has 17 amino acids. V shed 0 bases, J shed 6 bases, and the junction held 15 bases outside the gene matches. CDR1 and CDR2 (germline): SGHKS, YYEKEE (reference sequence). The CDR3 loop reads CASSLDGTGTAYSEQYF. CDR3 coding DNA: TGTGCCAGCAGCTTGGACGGGACCGGGACAGCCTACTCCGAGCAGTACTTC.

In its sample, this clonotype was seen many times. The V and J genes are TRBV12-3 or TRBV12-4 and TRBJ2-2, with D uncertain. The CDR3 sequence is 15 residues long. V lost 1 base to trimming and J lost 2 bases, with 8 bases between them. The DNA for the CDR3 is TGTGCCAGCAGTTTAGAGCGTCTCAACACCGGGGAGCTGTTTTTT. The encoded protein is CASSLERLNTGELFF.

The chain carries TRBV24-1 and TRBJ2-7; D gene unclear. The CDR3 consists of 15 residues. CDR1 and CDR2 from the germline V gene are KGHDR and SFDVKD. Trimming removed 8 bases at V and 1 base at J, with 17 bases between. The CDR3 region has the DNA TGTGCCACCAATCTCCCGGAGACACCGTCCTACGAGCAGTACTTC. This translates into CATNLPETPSYEQYF.

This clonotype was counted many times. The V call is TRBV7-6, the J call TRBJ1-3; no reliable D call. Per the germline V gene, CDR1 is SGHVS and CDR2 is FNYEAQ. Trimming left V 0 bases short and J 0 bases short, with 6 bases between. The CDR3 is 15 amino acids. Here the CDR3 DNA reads TGTGCCAGCAGCTTAGCCGGAGTCTCTGGAAACACCATATATTTT. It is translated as CASSLAGVSGNTIYF. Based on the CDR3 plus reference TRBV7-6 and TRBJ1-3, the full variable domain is GAGVSQSPRYKVTKRGQDVALRCDPISGHVSLYWYRQALGQGPEFLTYFNYEAQQDKSGLPNDRFSAERPEGSISTLTIQRTEQRDSAMYRCASSLAGVSGNTIYFGEGSWLTVV.

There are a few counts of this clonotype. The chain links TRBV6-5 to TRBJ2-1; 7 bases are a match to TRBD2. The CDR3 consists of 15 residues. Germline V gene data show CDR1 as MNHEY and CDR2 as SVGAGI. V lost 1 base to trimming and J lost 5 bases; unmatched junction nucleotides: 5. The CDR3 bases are TGTGCCAGCAGTTACTTGGGGGGGTGGAACAATGAGCAGTTCTTC. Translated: CASSYLGGWNNEQFF.

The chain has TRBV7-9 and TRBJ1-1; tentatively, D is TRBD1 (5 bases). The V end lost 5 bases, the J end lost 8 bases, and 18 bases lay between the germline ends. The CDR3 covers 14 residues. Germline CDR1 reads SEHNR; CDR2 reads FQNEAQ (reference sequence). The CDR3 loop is CASSPESGLREAFF. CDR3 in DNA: TGTGCCAGCAGCCCAGAGTCAGGGTTGAGAGAAGCTTTCTTT.

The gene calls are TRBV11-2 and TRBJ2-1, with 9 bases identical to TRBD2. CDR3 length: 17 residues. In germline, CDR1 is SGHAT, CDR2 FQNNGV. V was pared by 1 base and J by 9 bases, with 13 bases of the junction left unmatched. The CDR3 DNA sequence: TGTGCCAGCAGCTTAGTTGGGGTAGCGGGGGCCGCCGCTGAGCAGTTCTTC. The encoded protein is CASSLVGVAGAAAEQFF.

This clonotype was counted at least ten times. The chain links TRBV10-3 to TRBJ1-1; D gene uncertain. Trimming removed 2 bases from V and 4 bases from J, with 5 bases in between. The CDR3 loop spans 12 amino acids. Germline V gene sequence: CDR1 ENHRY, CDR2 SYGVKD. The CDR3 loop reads CAISEGVTEAFF. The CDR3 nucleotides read TGTGCCATCAGTGAGGGGGTCACTGAAGCTTTCTTT.

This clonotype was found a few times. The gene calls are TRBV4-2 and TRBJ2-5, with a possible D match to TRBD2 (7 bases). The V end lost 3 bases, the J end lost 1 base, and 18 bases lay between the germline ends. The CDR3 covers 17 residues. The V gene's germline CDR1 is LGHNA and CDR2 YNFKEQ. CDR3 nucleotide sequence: TGTGCCAGCAGCCAGGTCCAGTCCGGGGGGCTCCAAGAGACCCAGTACTTC. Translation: CASSQVQSGGLQETQYF.

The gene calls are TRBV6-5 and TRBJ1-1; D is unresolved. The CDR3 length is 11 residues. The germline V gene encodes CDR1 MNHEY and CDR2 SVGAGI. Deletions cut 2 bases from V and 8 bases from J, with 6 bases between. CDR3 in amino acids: CASSYLEEAFF. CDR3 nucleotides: TGTGCCAGCAGTTACCTGGAGGAAGCTTTCTTT.